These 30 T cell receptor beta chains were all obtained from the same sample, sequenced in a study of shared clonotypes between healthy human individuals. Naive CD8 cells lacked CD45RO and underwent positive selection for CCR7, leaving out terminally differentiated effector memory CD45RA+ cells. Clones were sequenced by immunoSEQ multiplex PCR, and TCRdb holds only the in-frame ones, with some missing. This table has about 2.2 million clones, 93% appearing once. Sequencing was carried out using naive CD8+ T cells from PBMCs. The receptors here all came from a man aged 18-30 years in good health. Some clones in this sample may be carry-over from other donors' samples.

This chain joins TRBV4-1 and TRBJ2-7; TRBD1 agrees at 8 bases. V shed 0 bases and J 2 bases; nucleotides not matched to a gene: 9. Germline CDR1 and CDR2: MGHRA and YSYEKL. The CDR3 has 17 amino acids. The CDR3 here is CASSQDRTRTGTYEQYF. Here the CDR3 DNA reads TGCGCCAGCAGCCAAGATCGTACGCGGACAGGGACCTACGAGCAGTACTTC.

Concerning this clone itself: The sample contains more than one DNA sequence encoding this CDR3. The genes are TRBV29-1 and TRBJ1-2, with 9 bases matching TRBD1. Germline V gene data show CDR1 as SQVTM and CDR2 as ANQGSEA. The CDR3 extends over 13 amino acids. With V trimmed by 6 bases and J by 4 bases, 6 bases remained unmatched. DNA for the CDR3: TGCAGCGTCCTGGACAGGGGCTTCTATGGCTACACCTTC. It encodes CSVLDRGFYGYTF.

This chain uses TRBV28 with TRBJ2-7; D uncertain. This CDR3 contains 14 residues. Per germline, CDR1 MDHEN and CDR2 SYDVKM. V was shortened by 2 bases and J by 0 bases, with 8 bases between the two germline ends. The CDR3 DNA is TGTGCCAGCAGTTTACTCACCTTCTCCTACGAGCAGTACTTC. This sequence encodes CASSLLTFSYEQYF.

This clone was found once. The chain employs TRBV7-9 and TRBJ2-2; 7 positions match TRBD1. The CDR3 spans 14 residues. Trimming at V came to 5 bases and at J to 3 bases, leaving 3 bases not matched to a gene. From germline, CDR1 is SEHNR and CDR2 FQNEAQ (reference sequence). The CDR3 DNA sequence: TGTGCCAGCAGCCACACAGGGGACACCGGGGAGCTGTTTTTT. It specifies CASSHTGDTGELFF.

The CDR3 protein is CASSVVRGSGELFF. The CDR3 nucleotides are TGTGCCAGCAGCGTAGTTCGAGGATCCGGGGAGCTGTTTTTT. The chain has TRBV9 and TRBJ2-2, with D hard to call. The CDR3 is made up of 14 amino acids. V lost 0 bases, J lost 6 bases, and 9 bases lay in between. CDR1 is SGDLS, CDR2 YYNGEE, per germline.

The CDR3 spells CASSPKLADEQFF. The CDR3 nucleotides read TGCGCCAGCAGCCCCAAACTGGCCGATGAGCAGTTCTTC. This chain connects TRBV4-3 to TRBJ2-1; unclear D gene. Deletions cut 4 bases from V and 8 bases from J, with 12 bases between. This CDR3 is built from 13 residues. The germline gives CDR1 LGHNA, CDR2 YSLEER.

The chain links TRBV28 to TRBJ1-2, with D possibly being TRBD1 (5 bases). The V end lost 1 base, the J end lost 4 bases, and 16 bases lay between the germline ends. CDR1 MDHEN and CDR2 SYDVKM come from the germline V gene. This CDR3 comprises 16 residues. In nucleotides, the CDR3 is TGTGCCAGCAGTTTATTAAGAACAGGTTTCAGCTATGGCTACACCTTC. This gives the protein CASSLLRTGFSYGYTF.

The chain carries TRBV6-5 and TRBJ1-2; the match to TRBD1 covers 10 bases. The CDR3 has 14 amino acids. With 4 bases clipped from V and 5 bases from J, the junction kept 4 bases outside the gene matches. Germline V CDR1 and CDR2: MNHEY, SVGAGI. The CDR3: CASSLWTGGYGYTF. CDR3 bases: TGTGCCAGCAGTTTATGGACAGGGGGGTATGGCTACACCTTC.

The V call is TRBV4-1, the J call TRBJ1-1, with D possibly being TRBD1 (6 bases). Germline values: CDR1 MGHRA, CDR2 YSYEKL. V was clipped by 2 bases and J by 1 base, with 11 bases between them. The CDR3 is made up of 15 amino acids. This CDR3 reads CASSQTGWGNTEAFF. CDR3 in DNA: TGCGCCAGCAGCCAAACAGGGTGGGGGAACACTGAAGCTTTCTTT.

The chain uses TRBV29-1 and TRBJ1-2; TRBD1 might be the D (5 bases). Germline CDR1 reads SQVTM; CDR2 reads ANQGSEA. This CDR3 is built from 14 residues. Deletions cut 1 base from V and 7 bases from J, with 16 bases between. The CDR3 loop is CSVEGSRDDSGYTF. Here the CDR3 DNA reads TGCAGCGTTGAAGGAAGCAGGGATGATTCTGGCTACACCTTC.

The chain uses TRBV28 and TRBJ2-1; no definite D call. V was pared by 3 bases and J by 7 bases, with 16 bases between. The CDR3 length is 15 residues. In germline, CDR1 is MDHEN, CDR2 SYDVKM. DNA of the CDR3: TGTGCCAGCAGTTTTCAATCCGACGCGTGGAATGAGCAGTTCTTC. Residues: CASSFQSDAWNEQFF.

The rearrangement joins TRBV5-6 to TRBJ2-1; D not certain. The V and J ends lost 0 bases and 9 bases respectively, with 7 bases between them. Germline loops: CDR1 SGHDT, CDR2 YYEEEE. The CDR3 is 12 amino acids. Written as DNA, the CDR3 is TGTGCCAGCAGCTTGGTTTCGGGTGAGCAGTTCTTC. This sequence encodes CASSLVSGEQFF.

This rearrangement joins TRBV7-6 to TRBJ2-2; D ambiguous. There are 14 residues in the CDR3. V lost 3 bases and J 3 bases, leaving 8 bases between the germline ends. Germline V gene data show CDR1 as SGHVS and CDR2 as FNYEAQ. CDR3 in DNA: TGTGCCAGCAGCTTTCGCGAGGACACCGGGGAGCTGTTTTTT. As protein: CASSFREDTGELFF.

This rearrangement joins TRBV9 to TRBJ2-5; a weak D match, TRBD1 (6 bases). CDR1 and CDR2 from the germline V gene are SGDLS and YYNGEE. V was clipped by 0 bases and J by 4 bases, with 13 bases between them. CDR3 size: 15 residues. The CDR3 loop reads CASSVAQGFGETQYF. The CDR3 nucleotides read TGTGCCAGCAGCGTAGCTCAGGGGTTCGGAGAGACCCAGTACTTC.

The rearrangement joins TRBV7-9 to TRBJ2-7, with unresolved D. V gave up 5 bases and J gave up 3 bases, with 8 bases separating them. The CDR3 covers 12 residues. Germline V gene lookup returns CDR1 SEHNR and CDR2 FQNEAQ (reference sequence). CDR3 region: CASSQLVYEQYF. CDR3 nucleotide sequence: TGTGCCAGCAGCCAGCTGGTCTACGAGCAGTACTTC. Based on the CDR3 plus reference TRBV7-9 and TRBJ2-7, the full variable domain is DTGVSQNPRHKITKRGQNVTFRCDPISEHNRLYWYRQTLGQGPEFLTYFQNEAQLEKSRLLSDRFSAERPKGSFSTLEIQRTEQGDSAMYLCASSQLVYEQYFGPGTRLTVT.

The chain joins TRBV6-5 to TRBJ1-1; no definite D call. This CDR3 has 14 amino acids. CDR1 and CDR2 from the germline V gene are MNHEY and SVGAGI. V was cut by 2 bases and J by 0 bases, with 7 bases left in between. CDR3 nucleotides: TGTGCCAGCAGTTACCTTAATTTGAACACTGAAGCTTTCTTT. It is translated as CASSYLNLNTEAFF.

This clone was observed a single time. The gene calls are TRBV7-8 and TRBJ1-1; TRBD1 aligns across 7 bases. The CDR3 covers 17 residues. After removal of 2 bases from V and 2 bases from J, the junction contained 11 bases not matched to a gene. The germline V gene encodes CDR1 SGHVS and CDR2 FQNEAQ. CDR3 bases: TGTGCCAGCAGCTTACTAAAACAGGGGCGACTTAACACTGAAGCTTTCTTT. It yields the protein CASSLLKQGRLNTEAFF.

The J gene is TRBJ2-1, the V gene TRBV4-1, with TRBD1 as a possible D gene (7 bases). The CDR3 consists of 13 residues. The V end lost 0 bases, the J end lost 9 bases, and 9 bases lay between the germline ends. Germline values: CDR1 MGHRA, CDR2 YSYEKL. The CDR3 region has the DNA TGCGCCAGCAGCCAAGATCAGGGGGGTGAGCAGTTCTTC. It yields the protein CASSQDQGGEQFF.

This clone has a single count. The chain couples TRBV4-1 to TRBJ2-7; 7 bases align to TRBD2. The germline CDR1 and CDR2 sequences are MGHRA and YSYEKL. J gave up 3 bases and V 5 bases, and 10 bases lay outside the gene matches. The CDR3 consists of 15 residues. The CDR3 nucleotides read TGCGCCAGCAGCGCAGGTCGGACTAGTCTCTACGAGCAGTACTTC. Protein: CASSAGRTSLYEQYF.

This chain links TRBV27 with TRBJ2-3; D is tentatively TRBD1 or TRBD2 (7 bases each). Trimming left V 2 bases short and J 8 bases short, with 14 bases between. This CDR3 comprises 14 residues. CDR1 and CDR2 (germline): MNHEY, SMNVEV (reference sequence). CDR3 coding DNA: TGTGCCAGCAGTTTACGGCAGGGGGGGACTACGCAGTATTTT. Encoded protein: CASSLRQGGTTQYF.

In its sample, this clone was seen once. CDR3 DNA: TGTGCCTGGAGCCTACCAGGCAACCTCTACGAGCAGTACTTC. Encoded protein: CAWSLPGNLYEQYF. The J gene is TRBJ2-7, the V gene TRBV30; D is undetermined. The CDR3 extends over 14 amino acids. Germline V gene lookup returns CDR1 GTSNPN and CDR2 SVGIG (reference sequence). The V end lost 3 bases, the J end lost 3 bases, and 15 bases lay between the germline ends.

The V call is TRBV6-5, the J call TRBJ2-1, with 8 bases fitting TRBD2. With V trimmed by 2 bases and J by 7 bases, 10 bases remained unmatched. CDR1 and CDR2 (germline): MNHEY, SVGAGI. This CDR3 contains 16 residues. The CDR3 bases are TGTGCCAGCAGTTACACCCGGGAGGGCCTGGGGAATGAGCAGTTCTTC. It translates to CASSYTREGLGNEQFF.

The CDR3, as DNA: TGTGCCAGCAGCTTCGAATGGAGCGGGAGGGCCCCATACGAGCAGTACTTC. It encodes CASSFEWSGRAPYEQYF. The genes are TRBV5-5 and TRBJ2-7, with 10 bases that match TRBD2. J lost 4 bases, V lost 2 bases, and 12 bases had no gene match. This CDR3 has 17 residues. Germline CDR1 is SGHKS and CDR2 is YYEKEE (reference sequence).

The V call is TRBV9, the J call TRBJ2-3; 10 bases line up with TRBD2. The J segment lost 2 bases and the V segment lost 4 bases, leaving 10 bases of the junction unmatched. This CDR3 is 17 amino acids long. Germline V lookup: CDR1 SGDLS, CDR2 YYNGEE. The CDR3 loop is CASSPLRLAGDTDTQYF. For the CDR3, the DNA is TGTGCCAGCAGCCCTCTCCGGCTAGCGGGAGACACAGATACGCAGTATTTT.

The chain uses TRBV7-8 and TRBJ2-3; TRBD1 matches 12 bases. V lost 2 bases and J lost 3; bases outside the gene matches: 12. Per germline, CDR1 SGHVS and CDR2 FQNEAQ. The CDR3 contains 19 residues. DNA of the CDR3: TGTGCCAGCAGCTTATTCGGGACAGGGGGCTTTCGGAGAACAGATACGCAGTATTTT. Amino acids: CASSLFGTGGFRRTDTQYF.

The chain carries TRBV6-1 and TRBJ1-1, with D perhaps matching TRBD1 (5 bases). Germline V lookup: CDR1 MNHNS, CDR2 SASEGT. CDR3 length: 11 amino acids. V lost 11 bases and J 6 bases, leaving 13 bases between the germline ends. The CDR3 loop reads CASTAGAEAFF. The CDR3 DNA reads TGTGCCTCGACGGCGGGGGCTGAAGCTTTCTTT.

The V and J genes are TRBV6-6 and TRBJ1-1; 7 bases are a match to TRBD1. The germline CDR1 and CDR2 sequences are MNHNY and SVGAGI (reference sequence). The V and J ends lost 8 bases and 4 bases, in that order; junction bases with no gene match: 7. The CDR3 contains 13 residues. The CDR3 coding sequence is TGTGCCAGCGGCCTGGGACAGTTCACTGAAGCTTTCTTT. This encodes CASGLGQFTEAFF.

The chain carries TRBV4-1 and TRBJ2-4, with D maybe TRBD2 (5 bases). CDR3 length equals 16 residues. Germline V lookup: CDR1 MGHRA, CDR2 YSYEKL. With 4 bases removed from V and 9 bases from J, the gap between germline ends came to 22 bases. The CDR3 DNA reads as TGCGCCAGCAGCCCCGGAACCCCCCGGACTGGGAGCATTCAGTACTTC. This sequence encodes CASSPGTPRTGSIQYF.

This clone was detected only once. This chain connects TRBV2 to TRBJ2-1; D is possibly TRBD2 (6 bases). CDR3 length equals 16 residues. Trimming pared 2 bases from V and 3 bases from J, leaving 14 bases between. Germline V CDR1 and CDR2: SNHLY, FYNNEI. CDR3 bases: TGTGCCAGCAGTGAACGAATGCGGGACCTCTACAATGAGCAGTTCTTC. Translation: CASSERMRDLYNEQFF.

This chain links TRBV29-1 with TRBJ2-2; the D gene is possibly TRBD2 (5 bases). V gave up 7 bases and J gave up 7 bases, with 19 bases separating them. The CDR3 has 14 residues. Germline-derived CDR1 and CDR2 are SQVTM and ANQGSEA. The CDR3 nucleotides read TGCAGCGCCGCATCCGGACGGAGCGGCGGGGAGCTGTTTTTT. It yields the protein CSAASGRSGGELFF.